These T cell receptor beta chains were read from a single sample in a study of control samples from healthy donors and cancer patients. Only in-frame clones appear in the TCRdb table, and some are missing; sequencing was by immunoSEQ multiplex PCR. The sample contains about 180,000 clones, 90% of which appear only once. Material: blood. The receptors originated from a woman aged 45-59 years in good health. Both conserved end residues are part of each CDR3. Fields, in order: J gene, V gene, D gene, clone size, CDR3 protein, CDR3 DNA. D genes are given only for firm matches. Expanded clones get a size class; other rows say once, few or many, or leave the size out.

TRBJ1-1	TRBV6-2/TRBV6-3	-	once	CASSTEMNTEAFF	TGTGCCAGCAGTACGGAGATGAACACTGAAGCTTTCTTT
TRBJ2-7	TRBV11-3	-	few	CASSLETGEQYF	TGTGCCAGCAGCTTAGAAACTGGGGAGCAGTACTTC
TRBJ2-4	TRBV19	-	-	CASSMVYRGGGDIQYF	TGTGCCAGTAGTATGGTATATCGTGGGGGGGGCGACATTCAGTACTTC
TRBJ1-2	TRBV6-1	-	-	CASSQASRGYGYTF	TGTGCCAGCAGTCAAGCCTCCCGAGGGTATGGCTACACCTTC
TRBJ1-1	TRBV4-3	-	-	CASSRDSQNTEAFF	TGCGCCAGCAGCCGAGACAGCCAGAACACTGAAGCTTTCTTT
TRBJ2-7	TRBV28	-	-	CASSFQRRQYF	TGTGCCAGCAGTTTTCAGCGAAGGCAGTACTTC
TRBJ1-5	TRBV28	-	-	CASSFRGTYNQPQHF	TGTGCCAGCAGTTTCAGGGGTACCTACAATCAGCCCCAGCATTTT
TRBJ1-3	TRBV19	-	-	CASFPRGHSGNTIYF	TGTGCCAGTTTTCCGAGGGGACACTCTGGAAACACCATATATTTT
TRBJ2-7	TRBV6-9	-	-	CASTPGGERPASYEQYF	TGTGCCAGCACCCCCGGGGGTGAAAGACCCGCTTCCTACGAGCAGTACTTC
TRBJ1-2	TRBV15	TRBD1	-	CATSTTGEYSYTF	TGTGCCACCAGCACAACAGGGGAGTATAGCTACACCTTC
TRBJ2-5	TRBV24-1	TRBD2	-	CATSDTRLAGGRETQYF	TGTGCCACCAGTGATACCCGACTAGCGGGGGGGAGGGAGACCCAGTACTTC
TRBJ1-1	TRBV29-1	-	-	CSVDLWGNTEAFF	TGCAGCGTTGACCTCTGGGGAAACACTGAAGCTTTCTTT
TRBJ2-3	TRBV7-6	-	-	CASSQLPVTTSTDTQYF	TGTGCCAGCAGCCAACTCCCAGTGACTACTAGCACAGATACGCAGTATTTT
TRBJ2-3	TRBV18	-	-	CASSPARRAGTDTQYF	TGTGCCAGCTCACCTGCGAGGCGAGCGGGCACAGATACGCAGTATTTT
TRBJ2-5	TRBV29-1	TRBD1	-	CSVDQGAGGETQYF	TGCAGCGTTGACCAGGGTGCAGGGGGAGAGACCCAGTACTTC
TRBJ2-4	TRBV27	-	-	CASSPQGDIQYF	TGTGCCAGCAGTCCACAGGGTGACATTCAGTACTTC
TRBJ2-7	TRBV10-3	TRBD1	-	CASPGTGRESYEQYF	TGTGCCAGCCCAGGGACAGGGCGGGAATCCTACGAGCAGTACTTC
TRBJ2-7	TRBV30	-	-	CAWTGGTGLSSYEQYF	TGTGCCTGGACTGGAGGCACAGGTCTAAGCTCCTACGAGCAGTACTTC
TRBJ1-1	TRBV21-1	-	-	CASSKGTSRAFF	TGTGCCAGCAGCAAAGGAACGTCGCGAGCTTTCTTT
TRBJ2-7	TRBV7-2	-	-	CASSLSSYEQYF	TGTGCCAGCAGCCTAAGCTCCTACGAGCAGTACTTC
TRBJ1-2	TRBV7-3	-	-	CASSLWGGDYGYTF	TGTGCCAGCAGCTTATGGGGCGGGGACTATGGCTACACCTTC
TRBJ2-1	TRBV19	TRBD2	-	CASSGLAGVWEQFF	TGTGCCAGTAGCGGACTAGCGGGGGTTTGGGAGCAGTTCTTC
TRBJ2-2	TRBV4-3	-	-	CASSPRTTPRVGELFF	TGCGCCAGCAGCCCCCGGACTACTCCCCGGGTCGGGGAGCTGTTTTTT
TRBJ2-7	TRBV7-9	TRBD2	-	CASSSTSGVSEQYF	TGTGCCAGCAGCTCGACTAGCGGGGTATCCGAGCAGTACTTC
TRBJ1-6	TRBV3-1/TRBV3-2	-	-	CASSPQGFGPSPLHF	TGTGCCAGCAGCCCACAGGGCTTCGGGCCTTCACCCCTCCACTTT
TRBJ1-5	TRBV6-6	TRBD1	-	CASNPGGNTQHF	TGTGCCAGCAACCCAGGGGGGAATACCCAGCATTTT
TRBJ2-7	TRBV7-9	TRBD1	few	CASSLTRRTGSYEQYF	TGTGCCAGCAGCTTAACCCGAAGGACAGGGTCCTACGAGCAGTACTTC
TRBJ1-2	TRBV28	-	-	CASSRTPGAGGYTF	TGTGCCAGCAGCCGCACCCCCGGGGCGGGCGGCTACACCTTC
TRBJ2-7	TRBV15	-	-	CATSRAPSRTFFYEQYF	TGTGCCACCAGCAGAGCTCCCTCCCGGACATTCTTCTACGAGCAGTACTTC
TRBJ1-5	TRBV24-1	-	-	CATSEQSPEPQHF	TGTGCCACCAGTGAACAAAGCCCTGAGCCCCAGCATTTT
TRBJ2-5	TRBV10-3	-	-	CAISETGTPQETQYF	TGTGCCATCAGTGAGACCGGGACACCACAAGAGACCCAGTACTTC
TRBJ2-5	TRBV12-5	-	-	CASGLAFGTQYF	TGTGCTAGTGGTTTGGCCTTCGGCACCCAGTACTTC
TRBJ1-2	TRBV6-2/TRBV6-3	TRBD1	-	CASSLIRGQGVTDYGYTF	TGTGCCAGCAGCCTAATACGGGGACAGGGCGTGACGGACTATGGCTACACCTTC
TRBJ2-1	TRBV24-1	-	-	CATRGQTYNEQFF	TGTGCCACCCGCGGACAGACCTACAATGAGCAGTTCTTC
TRBJ2-3	TRBV7-2	-	few	CASSLITDTQYF	TGTGCCAGCAGCTTAATCACAGATACGCAGTATTTT
TRBJ1-1	TRBV4-1	TRBD1	-	CASGFQGAGTEAFF	TGCGCCAGCGGGTTCCAGGGGGCAGGCACTGAAGCTTTCTTT
TRBJ2-5	TRBV11-1	-	-	CASSRPRIQETQYF	TGTGCCAGCAGTCGGCCGAGAATACAAGAGACCCAGTACTTC
TRBJ2-1	TRBV6-1	-	-	CASSEMVGLAGANEQFF	TGTGCCAGCAGTGAGATGGTCGGGTTGGCGGGGGCCAATGAGCAGTTCTTC